These 6 T cell receptor beta chains came from one sample sequenced in a study of B cell selection in AIRE deficiency. The regulatory T cell sort gate was CD4+CD25hiCD127low/negative. Only in-frame clones appear in the TCRdb table, and some are missing; sequencing was by immunoSEQ multiplex PCR. Of approximately 18,000 clones in the sample, 90% to 95% were seen once. Specimen: CD4+CD25+ Tregs sorted from PBMCs. These receptors came from a human donor in good health.

The rearrangement uses TRBV5-1 and TRBJ1-2; D gene unclear. CDR1 is SGHRS, CDR2 YFSETQ, per germline. The CDR3 has 14 residues. With 0 bases removed from V and 1 base from J, the gap between germline ends came to 7 bases. CDR3 DNA: TGCGCCAGCAGCTTGGGGCAAAATAACTATGGCTACACCTTC. Encoded protein: CASSLGQNNYGYTF. Supplemented by reference TRBV5-1 and TRBJ1-2, the full variable domain reads KAGVTQTPRYLIKTRGQQVTLSCSPISGHRSVSWYQQTPGQGLQFLFEYFSETQRNKGNFPGRFSGRQFSNSRSEMNVSTLELGDSALYLCASSLGQNNYGYTFGSGTRLTVV.

As regards this clone: Sequence at one end of the junction differs from germline and may be a read error. The CDR3 region is CACRASGTDTQYF. CDR3 sequence (DNA): TGCGCTTGTCGGGCTAGCGGAACAGATACGCAGTATTTT. This chain uses TRBV6-6 with TRBJ2-3, with 7 bases matching TRBD2. Germline V gene lookup returns CDR1 MNHNY and CDR2 SVGAGI (reference sequence). CDR3 length: 13 residues.

The chain couples TRBV7-9 to TRBJ1-4; TRBD1 is a possible D gene (5 bases). Germline assignment: CDR1 SEHNR and CDR2 FQNEAQ (reference sequence). The CDR3 totals 15 residues. With 4 bases removed from V and 8 bases from J, the gap between germline ends came to 17 bases. The CDR3: CASSSPRQGREKLFF. DNA for the CDR3: TGTGCCAGCAGCTCGCCCAGGCAGGGAAGAGAAAAACTGTTTTTT.

The V call is TRBV7-3, the J call TRBJ2-3, with 7 positions matching TRBD1. Germline V CDR1 and CDR2: SGHTA, FQGTGA. The length of the CDR3 is 15 residues. The ends lost 3 bases at V and 2 bases at J; junction bases unmatched: 5. CDR3 nucleotide sequence: TGTGCCAGCAGCTTCCGGACAGGAAACACAGATACGCAGTATTTT. Amino acid sequence: CASSFRTGNTDTQYF.

The V gene is TRBV28, the J gene TRBJ1-1; TRBD1 is a possible D gene (5 bases). V was trimmed by 6 bases and J by 2 bases, leaving 16 bases between them. CDR1 is MDHEN, CDR2 SYDVKM, per germline. The CDR3 spans 15 residues. The CDR3 reads CASRPGGTLNTEAFF. The DNA for the CDR3 is TGTGCCAGCAGACCCGGAGGGACCCTTAACACTGAAGCTTTCTTT.

This clone came up once. The chain carries TRBV5-6 and TRBJ2-3; D not resolved. The CDR3 loop spans 15 amino acids. Trimming shortened V by 0 bases and J by 2 bases, and 10 bases separated the two germline ends. CDR1 and CDR2 from the germline V gene are SGHDT and YYEEEE. The CDR3 spells CASSLVGRITDTQYF. The CDR3 nucleotides read TGTGCCAGCAGCTTGGTAGGGCGGATCACAGATACGCAGTATTTT. Supplemented by reference TRBV5-6 and TRBJ2-3, the full variable domain reads DAGVTQSPTHLIKTRGQQVTLRCSPKSGHDTVSWYQQALGQGPQFIFQYYEEEERQRGNFPDRFSGHQFPNYSSELNVNALLLGDSALYLCASSLVGRITDTQYFGPGTRLTVL.